This is a list of T cell receptor beta chains from one sample in a study of blood T cell repertoires in COVID-19. Profiled with immunoSEQ multiplex PCR; TCRdb holds only in-frame clones, not every one. The table shows 110,000 to 150,000 clones, with 80% occurring only once. The specimen was peripheral blood. These receptors all stem from a woman aged 45 to 65 with acute or convalescent COVID-19. Each CDR3 is given with its conserved first and last residue. D genes are given only for firm matches. Size is omitted from some rows. Given values are once, few, many or a class for expanded clones.

D	J	V	size	DNA	CDR3
-	TRBJ2-1	TRBV24-1	-	TGTGCCACCAGTGAGACACGGAACTACAATGAGCAGTTCTTC	CATSETRNYNEQFF
-	TRBJ1-1	TRBV9	-	TGTGCCAGCAGCGCTGCGACAGGACCGGGAACTGAAGCTTTCTTT	CASSAATGPGTEAFF
-	TRBJ1-5	TRBV6-2/TRBV6-3	-	TGTGCCAGCAGCAGCCTACAGCCCAATCAGCCCCAGCATTTT	CASSSLQPNQPQHF
-	TRBJ1-4	TRBV18	-	TGTGCCAGCTCACCTACGGGCCAAGGGGCTGGTGAAAAACTGTTTTTT	CASSPTGQGAGEKLFF
-	TRBJ2-1	TRBV5-1	-	TGCGCCAGCAGTTCCGACTTCAATGAGCAGTTCTTC	CASSSDFNEQFF
TRBD1	TRBJ2-7	TRBV6-6	-	TGTGCCAGCAACCCAGGGGGACGGTACGAGCAGTACTTC	CASNPGGRYEQYF
TRBD2	TRBJ2-7	TRBV7-2	-	TGTGCCAGCAGCTTAGCCGGGACTAGTGCCGAGCAGTACTTC	CASSLAGTSAEQYF
-	TRBJ1-4	TRBV6-6	-	TGTGCCAGCAGGGGGGGTTTAAGGAGGGAAAAACTGTTTTTT	CASRGGLRREKLFF
TRBD1	TRBJ2-3	TRBV3-1/TRBV3-2	few	TGTGCCAGCAGCCAAGGGGTTCCGGGACAGGGGAGTACAGATACGCAGTATTTT	CASSQGVPGQGSTDTQYF
-	TRBJ1-1	TRBV28	-	TGTGCCAGCAGTCTAAGGGGTACGGGTGCTTTCTTT	CASSLRGTGAFF
-	TRBJ1-2	TRBV28	-	TGTGCCAGCAGTCTCGAGTCCTATGGCTACACCTTC	CASSLESYGYTF
-	TRBJ2-7	TRBV12-3/TRBV12-4	-	TGTGCCAGCAGGACGACAGGAAGAATCGAGCAGTACTTC	CASRTTGRIEQYF
TRBD1	TRBJ2-3	TRBV7-3	-	TGTGCCAGCAGCTTAAAGCCCAGACAGGGGGCGCAGTATTTT	CASSLKPRQGAQYF
TRBD1	TRBJ1-4	TRBV5-8	few	TGTGCCAGCAGCTTGGAGGGACAGCCCTCAGAAAAACTGTTTTTT	CASSLEGQPSEKLFF
-	TRBJ1-2	TRBV6-5	few	TGTGCCAGCAGTTACTCCCGGGGTGATGGCTATGGCTACACCTTC	CASSYSRGDGYGYTF
-	TRBJ2-4	TRBV24-1	-	TGTGCCACCAGTGACAACGGTGGGGAGGACATTCAGTACTTC	CATSDNGGEDIQYF
-	TRBJ1-5	TRBV23-1	-	TGCGCCAGCAGCCAAGGTTCGCGGGGGAGCAATCAGCCCCAGCATTTT	CASSQGSRGSNQPQHF
-	TRBJ1-4	TRBV13	-	TGTGCCAGCAGCTTACAAGATACAGGAAAACTGTTTTTT	CASSLQDTGKLFF
-	TRBJ1-1	TRBV19	-	TGTGCCAGTAGCAAAGGTCTCTCGGGTGACACTGAAGCTTTCTTT	CASSKGLSGDTEAFF
-	TRBJ2-1	TRBV28	-	TGTGCCAGCAGAATGACAGGGATGGAGGGTTATGAGCAGTTCTTC	CASRMTGMEGYEQFF
-	TRBJ1-6	TRBV19	-	TGTGCCAGTATGGGGGCTCAACGCTATAATTCACCCCTCCACTTT	CASMGAQRYNSPLHF
TRBD1	TRBJ1-5	TRBV5-8	-	TGTGCCAGCAGGACAACAGGGACAGGGGGTCATCAGCCCCAGCATTTT	CASRTTGTGGHQPQHF